Following are 28 T cell receptor beta chains from one sample sequenced in a study of cytomegalovirus exposure and HLA in healthy donors. PCR primers comprised 60 Vbeta and 13 Jbeta primers. Only in-frame clones appear in the TCRdb table, and some are missing; sequencing was by immunoSEQ multiplex PCR. The table records around 100,000 clones, 70% to 85% of them present only once. Sequences were obtained from PBMCs. The receptors derive from a woman aged 40 to 55 in good health and CMV-seronegative.

V is TRBV30 and J is TRBJ1-3; possible D gene TRBD1, 6 bases. The CDR3 is 13 amino acids. V lost 5 bases, J lost 4 bases, and 12 bases lay in between. The V gene's germline CDR1 is GTSNPN and CDR2 SVGIG (reference sequence). The CDR3 DNA follows: TGTGCCTGGGGACAGCAAATGGGAAACACCATATATTTT. Its translation is CAWGQQMGNTIYF.

This sequence joins TRBV6-5 and TRBJ2-1; 8 positions match TRBD1. The germline V gene has CDR1 MNHEY and CDR2 SVGAGI. Losses at the gene ends were 3 bases for V and 6 bases for J; bases not matched to a gene: 4. The CDR3 is made up of 14 amino acids. The CDR3: CASSYPGQGNEQFF. The CDR3 DNA sequence: TGTGCCAGCAGTTATCCCGGACAGGGCAATGAGCAGTTCTTC.

V gene TRBV30 combines with J gene TRBJ1-6; D gene uncertain. Trimming took 4 bases from V and 4 from J, leaving 5 bases between them. Looked up from germline, CDR1 is GTSNPN and CDR2 is SVGIG (reference sequence). The CDR3 is 12 amino acids. The CDR3 DNA follows: TGTGCCTGGACGGTTTATAATTCACCCCTCCACTTT. Protein: CAWTVYNSPLHF.

The chain joins TRBV6-5 to TRBJ2-7; D may be TRBD1 (6 bases). CDR1 and CDR2 (germline): MNHEY, SVGAGI. The CDR3 length is 16 residues. V lost 0 bases to trimming and J lost 7 bases, with 19 bases between them. DNA for the CDR3: TGTGCCAGCAGTTACTCGAGTAGGACAGCCTCGAGTGAGCAGTACTTC. Translating gives CASSYSSRTASSEQYF.

This chain connects TRBV19 to TRBJ1-1; no clear D gene. The V end was cut by 4 bases, the J end by 1 base, with 7 bases between. Germline V gene lookup returns CDR1 LNHDA and CDR2 SQIVND (reference sequence). The CDR3 runs 13 residues. The DNA of the CDR3 is TGTGCCAGTAGTACACTGAGGAACACTGAAGCTTTCTTT. It encodes CASSTLRNTEAFF.

The chain combines TRBV6-1 with TRBJ2-1; D gene ambiguous. The V and J ends lost 0 bases and 9 bases respectively, with 12 bases between them. Germline V gives CDR1 MNHNS, CDR2 SASEGT. The CDR3 sequence is 14 residues long. The CDR3 is CASSEAVAVLEQFF. CDR3 DNA: TGTGCCAGCAGTGAAGCGGTAGCCGTCCTTGAGCAGTTCTTC.

The chain couples TRBV5-1 to TRBJ1-3, with D possibly being TRBD1 (6 bases). Between the trimmed V and J ends, which lost 4 bases and 6 bases, there was a span of 11 bases. CDR3 length equals 13 residues. Germline V gene sequence: CDR1 SGHRS, CDR2 YFSETQ. The CDR3 bases are TGCGCCAGCAGCGATGGACAGTTAAACACCATATATTTT. Its translation is CASSDGQLNTIYF.

The chain is built from TRBV28 and TRBJ1-6; no reliable D call. Germline CDR1 and CDR2: MDHEN and SYDVKM. The CDR3 loop spans 16 amino acids. V lost 5 bases to trimming and J lost 2 bases, with 13 bases between them. The DNA for the CDR3 is TGTGCCAGCAGTGAACACACAGATGCCTATAATTCACCCCTCCACTTT. Translation: CASSEHTDAYNSPLHF.

The chain uses TRBV6-1 and TRBJ1-3; D is undetermined. The CDR3 has 13 residues. Trimming cost V 9 bases and J 0 bases, with 9 bases left between them. CDR1 and CDR2 (germline): MNHNS, SASEGT. For the CDR3, the DNA is TGTGCCAGTTTGGCCCCCTCTGGAAACACCATATATTTT. Its translation: CASLAPSGNTIYF.

There are a few counts of this clone. This CDR3 is CASRDRTGGSYEQYF. Here the CDR3 DNA reads TGTGCCAGCAGAGACCGGACAGGGGGGTCCTACGAGCAGTACTTC. This chain connects TRBV6-6 to TRBJ2-7; 10 bases agree with TRBD1. Per the germline V gene, CDR1 is MNHNY and CDR2 is SVGAGI (reference sequence). CDR3 length: 15 residues. The J segment lost 1 base and the V segment lost 6 bases, leaving 6 bases of the junction unmatched.

The rearrangement uses TRBV28 and TRBJ2-3, with D perhaps TRBD2 (5 bases). This CDR3 region has 14 residues. V lost 3 bases, J lost 0 bases, and 7 bases lay in between. The germline CDR1 and CDR2 sequences are MDHEN and SYDVKM. The CDR3 coding sequence is TGTGCCAGCAGTTTTGAGGGTAGCACAGATACGCAGTATTTT. Translating it yields CASSFEGSTDTQYF. The full variable domain, with the rest looked up from reference TRBV28 and TRBJ2-3, is DVKVTQSSRYLVKRTGEKVFLECVQDMDHENMFWYRQDPGLGLRLIYFSYDVKMKEKGDIPEGYSVSREKKERFSLILESASTNQTSMYLCASSFEGSTDTQYFGPGTRLTVL.

The rearrangement links TRBV7-2 to TRBJ2-3; D is ambiguous. V lost 4 bases, J lost 2 bases, and 7 bases lay in between. Germline loops: CDR1 SGHTA, CDR2 FQGNSA. This CDR3 comprises 13 residues. The CDR3 spells CASSSGTTDTQYF. For the CDR3, the DNA is TGTGCCAGCAGCTCAGGAACCACAGATACGCAGTATTTT.

This rearrangement joins TRBV25-1 to TRBJ2-2; D is unresolved. Germline CDR1 is MGHDK and CDR2 is SYGVNS. The CDR3 sequence is 13 residues long. With 4 bases removed from V and 2 bases from J, the gap between germline ends came to 5 bases. The CDR3 loop is CASSGYNTGELFF. Here the CDR3 DNA reads TGTGCCAGCAGTGGTTATAACACCGGGGAGCTGTTTTTT.

The chain uses TRBV4-2 and TRBJ2-7, with 12 positions matching TRBD2. V gave up 0 bases and J gave up 12 bases; unmatched junction bases: 9. The CDR3 sequence is 15 residues long. In germline, CDR1 is LGHNA, CDR2 YNFKEQ. In DNA, the CDR3 is TGTGCCAGCAGCCAAGATCGATCTAGCGGGAGGGCGGTGTACTTC. It translates to CASSQDRSSGRAVYF.

The chain joins TRBV19 to TRBJ1-5; 11 positions agree with TRBD1. Per germline, CDR1 LNHDA and CDR2 SQIVND (reference sequence). The CDR3 covers 19 residues. The J segment lost 0 bases and the V segment lost 3 bases, leaving 10 bases of the junction unmatched. In DNA, the CDR3 is TGTGCCAGTAGTATGAAATGGACAGGGGGCACCTATAGCAATCAGCCCCAGCATTTT. Translation: CASSMKWTGGTYSNQPQHF.

This chain uses TRBV6-5 with TRBJ2-2; D is perhaps TRBD1 (6 bases). Per germline, CDR1 MNHEY and CDR2 SVGAGI. V was shortened by 5 bases and J by 7 bases, with 17 bases between the two germline ends. This CDR3 has 15 amino acids. The CDR3 nucleotides are TGTGCCAGCAGTCCACCCTCCAGGGGCGGCGGGGAGCTGTTTTTT. As protein: CASSPPSRGGGELFF.

The chain links TRBV13 to TRBJ2-1; TRBD2 agrees at 7 bases. The CDR3 sequence is 13 residues long. The junction had 2 bases not matched to a gene; V was cut back by 2 bases and J by 7 bases. CDR1 PRHDT and CDR2 FYEKMQ come from the germline V gene (reference sequence). The CDR3 DNA sequence: TGTGCCAGCAGCTTACTAGCGGATAATGAGCAGTTCTTC. Translation: CASSLLADNEQFF.

The CDR3 reads CASATDYNSPLHF. CDR3 in DNA: TGTGCCAGCGCGACAGACTATAATTCACCCCTCCACTTT. This rearrangement joins TRBV7-6 to TRBJ1-6, with TRBD1 as a possible D gene (5 bases). V dropped 8 bases and J dropped 3 bases, with 8 bases sitting between them. CDR3 length equals 13 residues. Germline values: CDR1 SGHVS, CDR2 FNYEAQ.

This rearrangement joins TRBV7-2 to TRBJ1-2, with TRBD1 as a possible D gene (5 bases). CDR3 length: 13 residues. The ends were cut back, 7 bases at V and 1 base at J, with 10 bases in the middle. CDR1 and CDR2 (germline): SGHTA, FQGNSA. This CDR3 is CASTPTVNYGYTF. The CDR3 DNA reads as TGTGCCAGCACCCCGACAGTTAACTATGGCTACACCTTC.

This clone was seen more than once but under ten times. The gene calls are TRBV4-1 and TRBJ1-4; 7 bases are a match to TRBD1. This CDR3 has 15 residues. CDR1 is MGHRA, CDR2 YSYEKL, per germline. Trimming took 6 bases from V and 0 from J; bases not matched to a gene: 4. CDR3 nucleotides: TGCGCCAGCAGACCCACAGGGGCAACTAATGAAAAACTGTTTTTT. This sequence encodes CASRPTGATNEKLFF.

The chain joins TRBV18 to TRBJ2-1; 8 bases map to TRBD2. The V segment lost 5 bases and the J segment 7 bases; nucleotides outside the gene matches: 4. The V gene's germline CDR1 is KGHSH and CDR2 LQKENI. The CDR3 spans 13 residues. The CDR3 nucleotides read TGTGCCAGCTCAAGTGCTAGCGGGAATGAGCAGTTCTTC. It codes for CASSSASGNEQFF.

V gene TRBV7-2 combines with J gene TRBJ1-1; tentative D call: TRBD1 (6 bases). The CDR3 runs 13 residues. Germline V CDR1 and CDR2: SGHTA, FQGNSA. Trimming removed 6 bases at V and 5 bases at J, with 13 bases between. CDR3 DNA: TGTGCCAGCAGTATAGGGGGTTCGACTGAAGCTTTCTTT. Its translation is CASSIGGSTEAFF. Full variable domain (remainder filled in from reference TRBV7-2 and TRBJ1-1): GAGVSQSPSNKVTEKGKDVELRCDPISGHTALYWYRQSLGQGLEFLIYFQGNSAPDKSGLPSDRFSAERTGGSVSTLTIQRTQQEDSAVYLCASSIGGSTEAFFGQGTRLTVV.

The V call is TRBV15, the J call TRBJ2-2; 10 bases map to TRBD1. V trimming: 3 bases; J trimming: 4 bases; junction bases outside the gene matches: 5. CDR1 is LNHNV, CDR2 YYDKDF, per germline (reference sequence). There are 16 residues in the CDR3. This CDR3 is CATSRGDRGSTGELFF. In nucleotides, the CDR3 is TGTGCCACCAGCAGGGGGGACAGGGGATCCACCGGGGAGCTGTTTTTT.

This clone was seen more than once but under ten times. V gene TRBV10-1 combines with J gene TRBJ2-5; 11 nucleotides align to TRBD2. CDR1 WNHNN and CDR2 SYGVQD come from the germline V gene (reference sequence). The V and J ends lost 4 bases and 2 bases, in that order; junction bases with no gene match: 12. The CDR3 loop spans 18 amino acids. This chain's CDR3 is CASSVNLGLAEPQETQYF. In nucleotides, the CDR3 is TGCGCCAGCAGTGTCAATCTGGGACTAGCGGAACCTCAAGAGACCCAGTACTTC.

The gene calls are TRBV30 and TRBJ2-2; 7 bases fit TRBD2. Germline loops: CDR1 GTSNPN, CDR2 SVGIG (reference sequence). Trimming at V came to 3 bases and at J to 7 bases, leaving 8 bases not matched to a gene. The CDR3 is 14 residues long. As DNA, the CDR3 is TGTGCCTGGAGGGGAGGGCCGTACGGCGGGGAGCTGTTTTTT. Its translation is CAWRGGPYGGELFF.

This chain connects TRBV28 to TRBJ1-1, with 7 bases aligning to TRBD1. CDR1 and CDR2 from the germline V gene are MDHEN and SYDVKM. The J segment lost 4 bases and the V segment lost 6 bases, leaving 8 bases of the junction unmatched. The CDR3 consists of 14 residues. CDR3 protein: CASSPYRGGTEAFF. CDR3 coding DNA: TGTGCCAGCAGCCCGTACAGGGGAGGCACTGAAGCTTTCTTT.

CDR3 DNA: TGTGCCAGCAGGCGGGGGGCTCTGGAGACCCAGTACTTC. Translation gives CASRRGALETQYF. The V and J genes are TRBV6-1 and TRBJ2-5; 8 bases are shared with TRBD2. The CDR3 is 13 amino acids. Trimming cost V 6 bases and J 5 bases; bases outside gene matches: 5. Per germline, CDR1 MNHNS and CDR2 SASEGT.

In this sample, this clone turned up once. V usage is TRBV30 and J usage is TRBJ2-1; 10 nucleotides agree with TRBD2. V shed 2 bases, J shed 9 bases, and the junction held 19 bases outside the gene matches. The CDR3 has 18 residues. Germline CDR1 GTSNPN, CDR2 SVGIG (reference sequence). The CDR3 DNA reads as TGTGCCTGGAGTCCCCCCCCGACTCCAGCGGGGGGGTGGGGTGAGCAGTTCTTC. Protein product: CAWSPPPTPAGGWGEQFF.